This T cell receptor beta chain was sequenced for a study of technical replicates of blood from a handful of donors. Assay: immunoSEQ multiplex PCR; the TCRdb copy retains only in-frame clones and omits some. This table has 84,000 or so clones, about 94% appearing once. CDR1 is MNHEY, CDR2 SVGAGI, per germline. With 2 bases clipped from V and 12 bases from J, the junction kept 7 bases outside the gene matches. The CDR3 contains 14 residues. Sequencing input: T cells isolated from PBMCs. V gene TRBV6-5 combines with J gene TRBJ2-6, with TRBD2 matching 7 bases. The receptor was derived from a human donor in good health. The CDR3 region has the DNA TGTGCCAGCAGTTACGCCAGTCCGGGAGGCGTCCTGACTTTC. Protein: CASSYASPGGVLTF.